The clone carrying this T cell receptor (beta chain) was observed at least ten times. What it binds is not known. The record originates from a study of neurological immune-mediated disorders. Sorted libraries used approximately 1 million CD4+ or CD8+ T cells. CDR3 length: 14 amino acids. Trimming left V 4 bases short and J 1 base short, with 10 bases between. Germline V CDR1 and CDR2: LGHDT, YNNKEL (reference sequence). Whole-study findings and limits: Across subjects, no CDR3 amino acid sequence appeared in expanded clones of more than one subject, a finding that suggested private repertoires in all groups.

5'RACE with 10-nucleotide random UMIs generated the cDNA. Over 160 million TCR-beta sequences from 15-18 subjects came out of each sequencing run. TCRdb recomputed calls from the 5' RACE reads with MiXCR, one row per CDR3 protein. This sample has 30,000 to 35,000 distinct CDR3 sequences; roughly 25% occur once, and the top ten carry roughly 27%. The chain joins TRBV3-1 to TRBJ1-1; weak D call: TRBD1 (5 bases). Sequencing was done on a sample of CD4+ T cells from blood. The source of this sequence is a man aged 45-65 years with HTLV-1-associated myelopathy (HAM/TSP). The CDR3 bases are TGTGCCAGCAGCCCTCTCGGGGCGAACACTGAAGCTTTCTTT. Encoded protein: CASSPLGANTEAFF.